This record covers a single T cell receptor (beta chain). Which antigen it targets is not known. No much larger clone is present one base from it, and per-base qualities are unavailable. This sample was taken from a study of blood T cell repertoires in COVID-19 (dated by TCRdb to the early 2020s). At the level of the whole study: Samples from collaborators originated in the United States, Italy and Spain and spanned both the acute and convalescent phases of COVID-19. The prospective study material was composed of cDNA or gDNA derived from T cells, B-cell-depleted T cells, or PBMCs. The dataset comprised deeply sampled blood TCRbeta repertoires from subjects exposed to, actively infected with, or recovered from COVID-19. The repertoires were released in a freely available public database intended as a resource for research on the immune response to SARS-CoV-2. Samples came from the ongoing ImmuneRACE study (first 160 participants) plus 1,254 subjects from 6 global collaborators. Nearly every sample came with metadata listing a de-identified subject ID, COVID-19 status, age in years and sex. Where HLA class I and class II types were available, the types were taken from metadata supplied by the sample provider, not from assay-based typing. Beyond this particular receptor, the publication reports: The amount of clinical and demographic metadata varied by source and participant and was provided uncurated.

In the prospective study, participants were roughly 18 to 95 years old, resided in about two dozen geographic areas of the United States, and were enrolled through a virtual design. In the prospective study, cohorts were assigned on the basis of participant-reported clinical history obtained from a screening survey and a study questionnaire. ImmuneRACE Cohort 3 recovered participants were defined by two consecutive negative NP/OP PCR tests, healthcare professional clearance, or symptom resolution. Mobile phlebotomists in the prospective study collected whole blood, serum and a nasopharyngeal or oropharyngeal swab from every participant. Additional blood draws and questionnaires over an approximately 2-month period could optionally be provided by prospective study participants. Prospective study blood samples were shipped either frozen or at room temperature before DNA extraction. TCRbeta CDR3 regions were amplified from genomic DNA using the immunoSEQ Assay, a bias-controlled multiplex PCR. The source study handled its data this way. The number of nucleated cells in each sample was estimated from the amplification of reference gene primers within the assay. Sequence reads were collapsed and filtered to measure the absolute abundance of every unique TCRbeta CDR3 rearrangement. For each sample, productive Simpson clonality was calculated as the square root of Simpson's diversity index over productive rearrangements. TCRdb limited this immuneACCESS table to in-frame rearrangements with V and J called. A share of clones is missing; checked studies link under half to unresolved V genes, and the rest is unexplained. The V and J calls and clone size come from that table; D and trimming were worked out from the DNA. In this sample the table shows 150,000 to 200,000 clones, 88% of which occur a single time. The ten largest clones take up about 6.6% of the sample.

For CDR1 and CDR2, the germline V gene lists KGHSH and LQKENI. The CDR3, cysteine through phenylalanine, is 16 amino acids long. This entry keeps only the CDR3 DNA: 48 bases, framed from base 1. V is cut back by 4 bases and J by 4 bases, with 6 bases in the junction unmatched. Sequencing was carried out using PBMCs or T cells enriched from blood (not recorded which). The receptor comes from a woman aged 45-60 years who had recovered from COVID-19. The sequence joins TRBV18 to TRBJ1-4, and 10 bases in between align with TRBD1. The CDR3 region: CASSRGQGEFNEKLFF. The nucleotide sequence reads as follows: TGTGCCAGCTCACGAGGACAGGGGGAGTTTAATGAAAAACTGTTTTTT.